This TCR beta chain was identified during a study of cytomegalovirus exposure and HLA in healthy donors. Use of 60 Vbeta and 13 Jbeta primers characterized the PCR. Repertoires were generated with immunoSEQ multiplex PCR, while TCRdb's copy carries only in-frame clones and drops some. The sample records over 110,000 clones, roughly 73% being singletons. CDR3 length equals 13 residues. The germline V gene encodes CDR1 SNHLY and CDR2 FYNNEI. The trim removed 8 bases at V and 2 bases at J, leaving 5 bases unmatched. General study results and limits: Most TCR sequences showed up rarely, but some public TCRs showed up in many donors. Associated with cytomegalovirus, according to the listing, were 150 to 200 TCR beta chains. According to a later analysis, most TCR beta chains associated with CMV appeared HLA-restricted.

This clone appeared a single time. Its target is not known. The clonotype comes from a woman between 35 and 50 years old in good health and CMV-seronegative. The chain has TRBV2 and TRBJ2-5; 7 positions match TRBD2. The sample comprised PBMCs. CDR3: CASLSGEQETQYF. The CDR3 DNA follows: TGTGCCAGCCTCAGCGGGGAGCAAGAGACCCAGTACTTC.